Detailed here is one T cell receptor (beta chain). This sample is part of a study of T cell responses to AZD1222 COVID-19 vaccine. Method: immunoSEQ multiplex PCR; TCRdb's copy keeps in-frame clones and lacks some. The sample has 120,000 to 150,000 clones, around 91% seen once. The germline gives CDR1 KGHSH, CDR2 LQKENI. The CDR3 has 16 residues. The V gene end was trimmed by 3 bases and the J gene end by 4 bases; junction bases not matched to a gene: 9. Material: peripheral blood, obtained on day 0 of AZD1222 vaccination. The chain is built from TRBV18 and TRBJ1-3, with 7 bases that match TRBD1. The source is an adult in good health. DNA of the CDR3: TGTGCCAGCTCACCTCCGGGACAGCCTAACGGAAACACCATATATTTT. Its protein is CASSPPGQPNGNTIYF.